A selection of T cell receptor beta chains follows, all from one sample in a study of blood T cell repertoires in COVID-19. Produced via immunoSEQ multiplex PCR; TCRdb's table is partial and in-frame only. This table holds 330,000 or so clones, 87% found once. The sample consisted of peripheral blood. The receptors shown here come from a man aged 30-40 years with COVID-19, enrolled during active disease. The CDR3 runs from the conserved cysteine through the conserved F or W. D genes are given only for firm matches. Clone size appears in some rows only: once, few, many, or a class for an expanded clone.

>TRBJ2-7|TRBV28|.|.
CASISTESYEQYF
TGTGCCAGCATTTCGACGGAGTCCTACGAGCAGTACTTC
>TRBJ1-4|TRBV7-2|.|.
CASSFLPRGLPGEKLFF
TGTGCCAGCAGCTTTCTCCCACGAGGGCTCCCCGGGGAAAAACTGTTTTTT
>TRBJ2-3|TRBV12-3/TRBV12-4|.|.
CASRASGADTQYF
TGTGCCAGCAGGGCTTCGGGGGCAGATACGCAGTATTTT
>TRBJ2-6|TRBV6-1|.|TRBD2
CASSGRTSGSSGANVLTF
TGTGCCAGCAGTGGGCGGACTAGCGGGAGCTCTGGGGCCAACGTCCTGACTTTC
>TRBJ1-5|TRBV19|.|.
CASSIIRQFNNQPQHF
TGTGCCAGTAGTATTATTCGACAGTTCAACAATCAGCCCCAGCATTTT
>TRBJ2-7|TRBV5-6|.|.
CASSLLSGSSYEQYF
TGTGCCAGCAGCTTGCTTTCGGGATCCTCCTACGAGCAGTACTTC
>TRBJ1-5|TRBV20-1|.|.
CSASRSPVGGQPQHF
TGCAGTGCTAGTCGGTCCCCTGTCGGAGGGCAGCCCCAGCATTTT
>TRBJ2-5|TRBV2|.|TRBD1
CASSRQGAVETQYF
TGTGCCAGCAGCAGACAGGGGGCCGTCGAGACCCAGTACTTC
>TRBJ1-4|TRBV29-1|.|.
CSVQRVATNEKLFF
TGCAGCGTCCAGAGGGTAGCAACTAATGAAAAACTGTTTTTT
>TRBJ2-5|TRBV19|.|.
CASRRRFEGGQETQYF
TGTGCCAGTAGAAGGCGGTTCGAGGGCGGACAAGAGACCCAGTACTTC
>TRBJ2-3|TRBV29-1|.|.
CSVVLEASGTDTQYF
TGCAGCGTTGTCTTGGAGGCCTCTGGCACAGATACGCAGTATTTT
>TRBJ2-5|TRBV28|.|TRBD2
CASSGTSGDQETQYF
TGTGCCAGCAGTGGGACTAGCGGGGACCAAGAGACCCAGTACTTC
>TRBJ2-1|TRBV7-2|.|TRBD2
CASSSRLAGGSYNEQFF
TGTGCCAGCAGCTCGAGACTAGCGGGGGGCTCCTACAATGAGCAGTTCTTC
>TRBJ1-1|TRBV7-2|few|TRBD1
CASSSQGSTEAFF
TGTGCCAGCAGCTCACAGGGGAGCACTGAAGCTTTCTTT
>TRBJ2-1|TRBV28|.|.
CASSPPYLGQSLGNEQFF
TGTGCCAGCAGTCCCCCCTACCTTGGACAGTCCTTGGGGAATGAGCAGTTCTTC
>TRBJ1-6|TRBV4-2|.|.
CASSQRHSYNSPLHF
TGTGCCAGCAGCCAAAGACATTCCTACAATTCACCCCTCCACTTT
>TRBJ2-5|TRBV4-2|.|TRBD2
CASSQGLAGSETQYF
TGTGCCAGCAGCCAAGGATTAGCGGGTAGCGAGACCCAGTACTTC
>TRBJ2-7|TRBV3-1/TRBV3-2|.|.
CASSQGNRDYEQYF
TGTGCCAGCAGCCAAGGAAACAGGGACTACGAGCAGTACTTC
>TRBJ1-4|TRBV6-2/TRBV6-3|.|.
CASNPTTASDEKLFF
TGTGCCAGCAACCCAACGACAGCCTCTGATGAAAAACTGTTTTTT
>TRBJ2-5|TRBV4-1|.|.
CARSTSTNRAGEETQYF
TGCGCCAGGTCCACCTCGACTAACAGGGCAGGGGAAGAGACCCAGTACTTC
>TRBJ2-7|TRBV7-2|once|TRBD2
CASSSLAGVYEQYF
TGTGCCAGCAGCTCGCTAGCGGGAGTGTACGAGCAGTACTTC
>TRBJ1-1|TRBV19|.|TRBD1
CATRDRRALSGTEAFF
TGTGCCACCCGGGACAGGAGAGCACTGTCAGGCACTGAAGCTTTCTTT
>TRBJ2-5|TRBV7-2|.|.
CASSYLFTESQYF
TGTGCCAGCAGCTATCTCTTTACGGAGTCCCAGTACTTC
>TRBJ1-1|TRBV24-1|.|.
CATSDPGTEAFF
TGTGCCACCAGCGACCCCGGGACAGAAGCTTTCTTT
>TRBJ2-3|TRBV14|.|.
CASSPFRGGLPDTQYF
TGTGCCAGCAGCCCTTTTCGTGGGGGGTTACCAGATACGCAGTATTTT
>TRBJ2-3|TRBV11-2|.|TRBD2
CASSPGLAGSADTQYF
TGTGCCAGCAGCCCCGGACTAGCGGGGAGTGCAGATACGCAGTATTTT
>TRBJ2-5|TRBV9|.|TRBD2
CASSFGASGGAETQYF
TGTGCCAGCAGCTTTGGGGCTAGCGGGGGGGCGGAGACCCAGTACTTC
>TRBJ2-1|TRBV27|once|.
CASSHSLGEDYNEQFF
TGTGCCAGCAGTCACTCCCTAGGGGAGGATTACAATGAGCAGTTCTTC
>TRBJ2-1|TRBV11-2|.|.
CASSLEGSGSSYNEQFF
TGTGCCAGCAGCTTAGAAGGAAGCGGCAGCTCCTACAATGAGCAGTTCTTC
>TRBJ2-7|TRBV5-1|.|.
CASSLGQSMGEQYF
TGCGCCAGCAGCTTGGGACAGAGCATGGGGGAGCAGTACTTC
>TRBJ2-7|TRBV27|.|.
CASSPPVRVQYSYEQYF
TGTGCCAGCAGTCCCCCCGTCAGGGTCCAGTATTCGTACGAGCAGTACTTC
>TRBJ2-3|TRBV5-1|once|TRBD1
CASSSLTGSTDTQYF
TGCGCCAGCAGCTCCCTGACAGGGAGCACAGATACGCAGTATTTT
>TRBJ1-5|TRBV29-1|.|TRBD1
CSVETGGGQPQHF
TGCAGCGTTGAAACAGGGGGTGGTCAGCCCCAGCATTTT
>TRBJ2-3|TRBV10-1|.|.
CASTQGTTHGTDTQYF
TGCGCCAGCACACAAGGGACAACTCACGGCACAGATACGCAGTATTTT
>TRBJ2-1|TRBV4-3|.|.
CASSQDGSSYNEQFF
TGCGCCAGCAGCCAAGATGGGAGTTCCTACAATGAGCAGTTCTTC
>TRBJ1-1|TRBV6-5|.|.
CASSYSNTMNTEAFF
TGTGCCAGCAGTTACTCAAACACCATGAACACTGAAGCTTTCTTT
>TRBJ1-1|TRBV2|.|.
CASSGDFNTEAFF
TGTGCCAGCAGTGGGGACTTCAACACTGAAGCTTTCTTT
>TRBJ2-3|TRBV7-9|.|TRBD1
CASSSRRDRGPTDTQYF
TGTGCCAGCAGCTCACGGCGGGACAGGGGACCCACAGATACGCAGTATTTT
>TRBJ2-7|TRBV6-2/TRBV6-3|once|TRBD1
CASSVLQGGFYEQYF
TGTGCCAGCAGTGTACTACAGGGGGGATTCTACGAGCAGTACTTC
>TRBJ2-1|TRBV6-2/TRBV6-3|.|TRBD2
CASSPHRTSGRFEQFF
TGTGCCAGCAGCCCCCACCGGACTAGCGGGAGGTTTGAGCAGTTCTTC
>TRBJ1-2|TRBV5-6|.|.
CASSRPGGIGYTF
TGTGCCAGCAGCCGGCCGGGGGGCATTGGCTACACCTTC